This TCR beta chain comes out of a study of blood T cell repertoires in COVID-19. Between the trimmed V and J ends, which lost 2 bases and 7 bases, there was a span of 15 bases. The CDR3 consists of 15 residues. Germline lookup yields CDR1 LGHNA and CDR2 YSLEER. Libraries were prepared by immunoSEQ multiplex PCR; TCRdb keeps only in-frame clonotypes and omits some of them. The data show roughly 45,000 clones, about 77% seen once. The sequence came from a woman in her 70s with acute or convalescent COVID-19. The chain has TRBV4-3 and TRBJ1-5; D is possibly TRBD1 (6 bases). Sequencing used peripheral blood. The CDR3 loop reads CASSQLRGAGQPQHF. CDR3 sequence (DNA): TGCGCCAGCAGCCAACTACGGGGGGCGGGACAGCCCCAGCATTTT.